The rows below give T cell receptor beta chains drawn from one sample of a study of T cells after yellow fever vaccination. A single record per CDR3 protein comes from TCRdb applying MiXCR to the 5' RACE reads. The data contain roughly 160,000 distinct CDR3 sequences, around 8.5% of them singletons. The material was CD8+ T cells sorted from PBMCs, obtained 45 days after the yellow fever booster vaccination. These receptors were collected from a young man who received the YFV17D yellow fever vaccine. Each CDR3 is given with its conserved first and last residue. The order of the fields is J gene, V gene, D gene, clone size, CDR3 DNA, CDR3 protein. D genes are given only for firm matches. The size of a clone is reported for some rows only, either as once, few or many, or as a class for expanded clones.

>TRBJ2-2|TRBV5-1|TRBD2|-
TGCGCCAGCAGCTCCCGTGGGGGGGCCGGGGAGCTGTTTTTT
CASSSRGGAGELFF
>TRBJ2-2|TRBV12-3/TRBV12-4|-|few
TGTGCCAGCAGTTTACAGGGATGGGGCCTCGGGGAGCTGTTTTTT
CASSLQGWGLGELFF
>TRBJ2-7|TRBV6-5|TRBD1|-
TGTGCCAGCAGCTATGGGACAGGGGGCGAGCAGTACTTC
CASSYGTGGEQYF
>TRBJ2-2|TRBV19|TRBD1|-
TGTGCCAGTAGTCCCTGGGACAGGGGGGGAACCGGGGAGCTGTTTTTT
CASSPWDRGGTGELFF
>TRBJ2-7|TRBV7-9|-|few
TGTGCCAGCAGCCAAACTCTCTCGGCCTACGAGCAGTACTTC
CASSQTLSAYEQYF
>TRBJ2-7|TRBV7-2|TRBD1|few
TGTGCCAGCAGTAACCGGGACAGGGGAATCGACGAGCAGTACTTC
CASSNRDRGIDEQYF
>TRBJ2-7|TRBV7-9|TRBD1|few
TGTGCCAGCAGCCATAACAGGGGGCCCTACGAGCAGTACTTC
CASSHNRGPYEQYF
>TRBJ1-1|TRBV6-5|TRBD1|-
TGTGCCAGCAGTGTGACAGGGGCCCTTAACACTGAAGCTTTCTTT
CASSVTGALNTEAFF
>TRBJ2-7|TRBV3-1|TRBD2|few
TGTGCCAGCAGCCAGGACCTAGCGGGGGGTAGGGCCTACGAGCAGTACTTC
CASSQDLAGGRAYEQYF
>TRBJ1-1|TRBV5-5|-|few
TGTGCCAGCAGCCCTCGAAGGGTACCCGCTGAAGCTTTCTTT
CASSPRRVPAEAFF
>TRBJ2-1|TRBV6-6|TRBD1|-
TGTGCCAGCATCTCCGGGACAGCCTACAATGAGCAGTTCTTC
CASISGTAYNEQFF
>TRBJ2-3|TRBV15|-|-
TGTGCCACCAGCAGAGGTGTCGGCGGGGTAAAAGGAGATACGCAGTATTTT
CATSRGVGGVKGDTQYF
>TRBJ1-2|TRBV6-6|-|few
TGTGCCATCCTCGATGGGGGCTACACCTTC
CAILDGGYTF
>TRBJ2-5|TRBV5-4|-|-
TGTGCCACCGAAGGGAAGGGACCGCAAGAGACCCAGTACTTC
CATEGKGPQETQYF
>TRBJ1-1|TRBV6-4|-|-
TGTGCCAGCAGTGACCTTTGGGCAGGGAACACTGAAGCTTTCTTT
CASSDLWAGNTEAFF
>TRBJ2-7|TRBV5-4|-|few
TGTGCCAGCAGCCGGGAGAGCTCCTACGAGCAGTACTTC
CASSRESSYEQYF
>TRBJ1-1|TRBV7-9|-|few
TGTGCCAGCAGACCTACAGAGAACACTGAAGCTTTCTTT
CASRPTENTEAFF
>TRBJ2-1|TRBV5-5|TRBD2|few
TGTGCCAGCAGCTTGGTAGCGGGGGACTCCTACAATGAGCAGTTCTTC
CASSLVAGDSYNEQFF
>TRBJ2-3|TRBV7-9|TRBD2|few
TGTGCCAGCAGCTCAACCTTAGCGGGGGCCCGCACAGATACGCAGTATTTT
CASSSTLAGARTDTQYF
>TRBJ2-3|TRBV29-1|-|-
TGCAGCGTTACCCGGATAGGACTCCCCCTTTCAGATACGCAGTATTTT
CSVTRIGLPLSDTQYF